Presented here are 26 T cell receptor beta chains from one specimen sequenced in a study of a mutant IDH1 vaccine in newly diagnosed glioma (dated by TCRdb to about 2021). These receptors have no known antigen. According to the study, the label for this sample's time point signals: week 47, end of study. Every vaccine dose consisted of 300 ug of a 20-mer mutant IDH1 peptide in Montanide, administered subcutaneously together with topical imiquimod. To prepare the library, the immunoSEQ multiplex PCR assay was applied. TCRdb provides this immuneACCESS table in a form limited to in-frame rearrangements. Some clones are lacking; in checked studies, under half of them reflect an unresolved V gene, and why the rest are absent is not known. For this sample there are around 50,000 clones; approximately 84% appear just once. Roughly 4.5% of the sample is taken by the ten largest. The specimen was PBMCs, collected from a glioma patient whose treatment included an IDH1 peptide vaccine. The receptors shown here come from a woman aged 25 to 39 with glioma. Some clones in this sample may be carry-over from other donors' samples.

The table lists this clone with a few counts. The V and J genes are TRBV27 and TRBJ1-2; tentatively, D is TRBD1 (5 bases). CDR1 is MNHEY and CDR2 is SMNVEV in the germline V gene (reference sequence). Between the trimmed V and J ends, which lost 6 bases and 4 bases, there was a span of 15 bases. The length of the CDR3 is 14 residues. CDR3 nucleotides: TGTGCCAGCAGACCCGTGGGACTAGGCTATGGCTACACCTTC. This gives the protein CASRPVGLGYGYTF.

V usage is TRBV30 and J usage is TRBJ2-7, with TRBD2 matching 10 bases. The CDR3 runs to 14 residues. The germline V gene encodes CDR1 GTSNPN and CDR2 SVGIG (reference sequence). With 4 bases clipped from V and 4 bases from J, the junction kept 7 bases outside the gene matches. CDR3 DNA sequence: TGTGCCTGGACGCCGGGACTAGCGTTATACGAGCAGTACTTC. Protein: CAWTPGLALYEQYF.

The J gene is TRBJ2-5, the V gene TRBV29-1; D is uncertain. The CDR3 contains 13 residues. Germline assignment: CDR1 SQVTM and CDR2 ANQGSEA. V was shortened by 2 bases and J by 4 bases, with 11 bases between the two germline ends. The CDR3 bases are TGCAGCGTTGAAAGGCTGGAAGGAGAGACCCAGTACTTC. It is translated as CSVERLEGETQYF.

The chain combines TRBV5-4 with TRBJ2-2, with D possibly TRBD2 on 5 matching bases. In germline, CDR1 is SGHNT, CDR2 YYREEE (reference sequence). Trimming took 5 bases from V and 2 from J, leaving 16 bases between them. The length of the CDR3 is 16 residues. CDR3 amino acids: CASRIASSPNTGELFF. CDR3 coding DNA: TGTGCCAGCAGAATCGCCTCTAGCCCTAACACCGGGGAGCTGTTTTTT.

The V call is TRBV27, the J call TRBJ2-7; D possibly uses TRBD1 or TRBD2 (5 bases each). The CDR3 has 14 amino acids. V gave up 5 bases and J gave up 0 bases, with 11 bases separating them. The V gene's germline CDR1 is MNHEY and CDR2 SMNVEV (reference sequence). The CDR3 DNA reads TGTGCCAGCAGTGTCGCAGGGACCTCCTACGAGCAGTACTTC. This gives the protein CASSVAGTSYEQYF.

V and J are TRBV10-2 and TRBJ1-1; D gene uncertain. The ends were cut back, 6 bases at V and 3 bases at J, with 5 bases in the middle. This CDR3 region has 11 residues. The V gene's germline CDR1 is WSHSY and CDR2 SAAADI. The CDR3 DNA follows: TGCGCCAGCAGGGAGGACACTGAAGCTTTCTTT. Translating it yields CASREDTEAFF.

This clone was observed once. The chain carries TRBV27 and TRBJ1-1; no definite D call. The CDR3 is 12 residues long. Trimming left V 6 bases short and J 1 base short, with 6 bases between. The germline V gene has CDR1 MNHEY and CDR2 SMNVEV (reference sequence). CDR3 nucleotide sequence: TGTGCCAGCAGGTGGGGGAACACTGAAGCTTTCTTT. Translating it yields CASRWGNTEAFF.

This clone was seen a few times. J is TRBJ1-1 and V is TRBV11-2; D call uncertain. Germline V CDR1 and CDR2: SGHAT, FQNNGV. Trimming stripped 3 bases from V and 7 bases from J, with 12 bases between. The CDR3 is 13 residues long. Here the CDR3 reads CASSFLGSGEAFF. DNA of the CDR3: TGTGCCAGCAGCTTCTTGGGTTCGGGTGAAGCTTTCTTT.

The CDR3 here is CASRSLSGRGSGELFF. In DNA form, the CDR3 reads TGTGCCAGCAGATCCCTTAGCGGGAGGGGGTCCGGGGAGCTGTTTTTT. The chain uses TRBV11-2 and TRBJ2-2; 11 bases align to TRBD2. The ends lost 6 bases at V and 6 bases at J; junction bases unmatched: 9. Germline V gene sequence: CDR1 SGHAT, CDR2 FQNNGV. The CDR3 is 16 residues long.

The chain employs TRBV15 and TRBJ2-1; 11 bases are shared with TRBD2. The V and J ends lost 0 bases and 3 bases, in that order; junction bases with no gene match: 10. The CDR3 loop spans 19 amino acids. The germline V gene encodes CDR1 LNHNV and CDR2 YYDKDF (reference sequence). In DNA form, the CDR3 reads TGTGCCACCAGCAGAGATAGCGGCAGCGGGACTAGCGGCTACAATGAGCAGTTCTTC. Translation gives CATSRDSGSGTSGYNEQFF.

The rearrangement uses TRBV30 and TRBJ2-5; 8 nucleotides match TRBD2. Germline CDR1 and CDR2: GTSNPN and SVGIG (reference sequence). V lost 0 bases, J lost 4 bases, and 7 bases stayed unmatched. This CDR3 spans 15 amino acids. This chain's CDR3 is CAWSVGAGVGETQYF. The CDR3 DNA sequence: TGTGCCTGGAGTGTCGGAGCGGGAGTTGGAGAGACCCAGTACTTC.

The CDR3 coding sequence is TGTGCCAGCAGCTTAAGGACAGGGGACAATGAGCAGTTCTTC. Protein sequence: CASSLRTGDNEQFF. The rearrangement uses TRBV11-3 and TRBJ2-1; 9 bases line up with TRBD1. V lost 2 bases, J lost 5 bases, and 1 base stayed unmatched. This CDR3 region has 14 residues. Germline V gene sequence: CDR1 SGHNT, CDR2 YENEEA.

V gene TRBV2 combines with J gene TRBJ2-7; TRBD2 matches at 11 bases. V shed 7 bases, J shed 2 bases, and the junction held 7 bases outside the gene matches. This CDR3 comprises 15 residues. Looked up from germline, CDR1 is SNHLY and CDR2 is FYNNEI. CDR3 nucleotides: TGTGCCAGCAACGCCGGGACTAGCGGAGCCTACGAGCAGTACTTC. Protein product: CASNAGTSGAYEQYF.

CDR3 region: CAWTDLGEQFF. CDR3 in DNA: TGTGCCTGGACCGACCTAGGTGAGCAGTTCTTC. The gene calls are TRBV30 and TRBJ2-1; D is unclear. The CDR3 is 11 residues long. Germline V gene sequence: CDR1 GTSNPN, CDR2 SVGIG (reference sequence). V dropped 4 bases and J dropped 9 bases, with 10 bases sitting between them.

This clone was seen only a few times. This chain uses TRBV13 with TRBJ2-3; possible D gene TRBD1, 6 bases. Germline CDR1 reads PRHDT; CDR2 reads FYEKMQ (reference sequence). The CDR3 contains 14 residues. Trimming cost V 5 bases and J 9 bases, with 18 bases left between them. CDR3 DNA: TGTGCCAGCAGCCAAGGGGGTAGGCAGCAGACGCAGTATTTT. This codes for CASSQGGRQQTQYF.

The chain couples TRBV5-4 to TRBJ2-5, with D tentatively TRBD1 (6 bases). Germline CDR1 reads SGHNT; CDR2 reads YYREEE (reference sequence). V was shortened by 5 bases and J by 2 bases, with 16 bases between the two germline ends. This CDR3 is built from 15 residues. CDR3 sequence reads: CASRGGGQPQETQYF. The DNA for the CDR3 is TGTGCCAGCAGAGGGGGTGGACAGCCACAAGAGACCCAGTACTTC.

V and J are TRBV2 and TRBJ1-2; 7 nucleotides match TRBD1. Trimming cost V 3 bases and J 6 bases; bases outside gene matches: 7. The germline V gene has CDR1 SNHLY and CDR2 FYNNEI. The CDR3 runs to 14 residues. The CDR3 protein is CASSDRTGRHGYTF. CDR3 sequence (DNA): TGTGCCAGCAGTGATAGGACAGGACGGCATGGCTACACCTTC.

The J gene is TRBJ2-1, the V gene TRBV10-2; 8 bases line up with TRBD1. This CDR3 spans 14 amino acids. J was trimmed by 4 bases and V by 6 bases; bases with no gene match: 5. CDR1 and CDR2 from the germline V gene are WSHSY and SAAADI. This CDR3 reads CASRAGGGYNEQFF. CDR3 nucleotides: TGCGCCAGCAGGGCAGGGGGCGGTTACAATGAGCAGTTCTTC.

This chain uses TRBV5-6 with TRBJ2-1, with D perhaps matching TRBD2 (7 bases). The germline V and J ends were trimmed by 6 bases and 3 bases, with 16 bases remaining between them. This CDR3 has 15 amino acids. CDR1 SGHDT and CDR2 YYEEEE come from the germline V gene. The CDR3 sequence is CASTGGGANYNEQFF. The CDR3 DNA follows: TGTGCCAGCACGGGTGGGGGGGCCAACTACAATGAGCAGTTCTTC.

This clone was picked up one time. The chain recombines TRBV25-1 with TRBJ1-2; TRBD1 matches 10 bases. J was trimmed by 7 bases and V by 10 bases; bases with no gene match: 9. This CDR3 contains 13 residues. CDR1 is MGHDK, CDR2 SYGVNS, per germline. The CDR3 region is CATRQGASPGYTF. The CDR3 DNA reads TGTGCCACCCGACAGGGGGCGAGTCCTGGCTACACCTTC.

The chain joins TRBV5-4 to TRBJ2-5; possibly TRBD2 for D (7 bases). The CDR3 runs 15 residues. V dropped 7 bases and J dropped 5 bases, with 21 bases sitting between them. Germline V gene data show CDR1 as SGHNT and CDR2 as YYREEE (reference sequence). CDR3 DNA: TGTGCCAGCTCCAGGGGTAAAGGCGGGAGCGAGACCCAGTACTTC. Its translation is CASSRGKGGSETQYF.

This chain links TRBV7-6 with TRBJ2-5; D is unresolved. The CDR3 is 14 amino acids. Germline V gene sequence: CDR1 SGHVS, CDR2 FNYEAQ. Trimming shortened V by 1 base and J by 2 bases, and 8 bases separated the two germline ends. The CDR3 bases are TGTGCCAGCAGCTTAGAACCGAATCAAGAGACCCAGTACTTC. This translates into CASSLEPNQETQYF.

V gene TRBV6-5 combines with J gene TRBJ1-1; D remains ambiguous. The CDR3 length is 13 residues. Trimming stripped 2 bases from V and 10 bases from J, with 14 bases between. Germline loops: CDR1 MNHEY, CDR2 SVGAGI. CDR3 nucleotides: TGTGCCAGCAGTTACAAGGGCGGAATTATAGCTTTCTTT. Translated: CASSYKGGIIAFF.

CDR3 amino acids: CASSDRFTGNTIYF. The CDR3 region has the DNA TGTGCCAGTAGCGACAGATTCACTGGAAACACCATATATTTT. V and J are TRBV19 and TRBJ1-3; a possible D gene is TRBD1 (5 bases). Germline assignment: CDR1 LNHDA and CDR2 SQIVND (reference sequence). The CDR3 is made up of 14 amino acids. V lost 6 bases and J lost 2, with 11 bases in between. The whole variable domain, filled in from reference TRBV19 and TRBJ1-3, reads DGGITQSPKYLFRKEGQNVTLSCEQNLNHDAMYWYRQDPGQGLRLIYYSQIVNDFQKGDIAEGYSVSREKKESFPLTVTSAQKNPTAFYLCASSDRFTGNTIYFGEGSWLTVV.

The chain links TRBV10-3 to TRBJ2-5, with 7 bases fitting TRBD2. Germline lookup yields CDR1 ENHRY and CDR2 SYGVKD. The V segment lost 4 bases and the J segment 5 bases; nucleotides outside the gene matches: 4. This CDR3 has 13 residues. CDR3 bases: TGTGCCATCAGTGGCGGGAGTAAGGAGACCCAGTACTTC. Amino acid sequence: CAISGGSKETQYF.

The V gene is TRBV29-1, the J gene TRBJ1-2; TRBD1 agrees at 7 bases. Germline V gene lookup returns CDR1 SQVTM and CDR2 ANQGSEA. The CDR3 covers 13 residues. V was clipped by 7 bases and J by 2 bases; unmatched bases: 7. CDR3 sequence reads: CSATRQGNYGYTF. DNA for the CDR3: TGCAGCGCAACACGACAGGGCAACTATGGCTACACCTTC.